These 25 T cell receptor beta chains share one sample of origin, sequenced in a study of spatial heterogeneity in lung cancer (dated by TCRdb to about 2019). The library relied on 5' RACE. Sequencing relied on a NextSeq 500. TCRdb trimmed public reads at Q25 via fastp, called clones via MiXCR and kept in-frame beta chains. For every CDR3 protein sequence, its rows merge into one entry that carries the most common genes and DNA. Recorded for this sample are about 36,000 distinct CDR3 sequences; under 8.5% of them occurred a single time. The ten top clones hold around 29% of the sample. In light of the paper, this sample's time point label describes: sample taken at primary tumor resection. The material was PBMCs, obtained at surgery. The receptors originated from a female donor with early-stage non-small cell lung cancer.

The sample holds many counts of this clonotype. The rearrangement joins TRBV5-1 to TRBJ1-2; D uncertain. The CDR3 has 14 residues. Trimming pared 3 bases from V and 6 bases from J, leaving 15 bases between. CDR1 and CDR2 (germline): SGHRS, YFSETQ. CDR3 nucleotides: TGCGCCAGCAGCTGGGAAGGAGAGAGGAATGGCTACACCTTC. Translated: CASSWEGERNGYTF.

This clonotype has ten or more counts. The J gene is TRBJ1-5, the V gene TRBV27, with a possible D match to TRBD1 (5 bases). V gave up 3 bases and J gave up 5 bases, with 8 bases separating them. The CDR3 covers 13 residues. In germline, CDR1 is MNHEY, CDR2 SMNVEV (reference sequence). The DNA for the CDR3 is TGTGCCAGCAGTTTGGGCAGGGATCAGCCCCAGCATTTT. Translating it yields CASSLGRDQPQHF.

With respect to this clonotype: A much more abundant neighbour one base away suggests this may be a read error. The chain links TRBV15 to TRBJ2-3; D is undetermined. This CDR3 is built from 16 residues. Germline V gene data show CDR1 as LNHNV and CDR2 as YYDKDF (reference sequence). The CDR3 reads CASSRDLRPYTDTQYF. The CDR3 coding sequence is TGTGCCTCCAGCAGAGATCTTAGGCCTTACACAGATACGCAGTATTTT.

There are many counts of this clonotype. This chain connects TRBV12-3 or TRBV12-4 to TRBJ2-4; 11 bases map to TRBD2. The CDR3 covers 15 residues. The trim removed 7 bases at V and 7 bases at J, leaving 9 bases unmatched. Written as DNA, the CDR3 is TGTGCCAGCACCTCCGGACTAGCGGGTATGAACATTCAGTACTTC. Translation: CASTSGLAGMNIQYF.

The chain has TRBV6-4 and TRBJ1-2; D gene uncertain. The CDR3 is made up of 15 amino acids. V gave up 0 bases and J gave up 4 bases, with 12 bases separating them. Per germline, CDR1 MRHNA and CDR2 SNTAGT. The CDR3 DNA sequence: TGTGCCAGCAGTGACTCCAGCGGGCCAAGCTATGGCTACACCTTC. Its protein is CASSDSSGPSYGYTF.

This clonotype was detected many times. DNA for the CDR3: TGTGCCAGCAGCCGCGGACAGCAGAGACAAGCTTTCTTT. It specifies CASSRGQQRQAFF. The chain has TRBV12-3 or TRBV12-4 and TRBJ1-1; weak D call: TRBD1 (6 bases). This CDR3 spans 13 amino acids. V was trimmed by 6 bases and J by 9 bases, leaving 17 bases between them.

This clonotype was seen many times. The rearrangement uses TRBV6-2 or TRBV6-3 and TRBJ2-1, with 7 bases that match TRBD2. The CDR3 covers 17 residues. With 0 bases clipped from V and 5 bases from J, the junction kept 10 bases outside the gene matches. The germline V gene has CDR1 MNHEY and CDR2 SVGEGT. CDR3: CASSYSPSGAPHNEQFF. In DNA form, the CDR3 reads TGTGCCAGCAGTTACTCCCCCAGCGGGGCCCCCCACAATGAGCAGTTCTTC.

The rearrangement uses TRBV7-9 and TRBJ2-5, with TRBD1 identical over 8 bases. Germline CDR1 is SEHNR and CDR2 is FQNEAQ (reference sequence). The length of the CDR3 is 12 residues. V dropped 5 bases and J dropped 8; count of bases not matched to a gene: 4. For the CDR3, the DNA is TGTGCCAGCAGCGTGGACAGGGACACCCAGTACTTC. It encodes CASSVDRDTQYF.

This clonotype has just a few counts. This chain uses TRBV7-2 with TRBJ2-1; TRBD2 matches 10 bases. CDR1 SGHTA and CDR2 FQGNSA come from the germline V gene. V was pared by 2 bases and J by 7 bases, with 11 bases of the junction left unmatched. CDR3 length: 17 residues. Here the CDR3 DNA reads TGTGCCAGCAGCTTATCTAGCGGGGGCGGAATATGGAATGAGCAGTTCTTC. The encoded protein is CASSLSSGGGIWNEQFF.

This chain links TRBV27 with TRBJ1-4; the match to TRBD1 covers 7 bases. With 6 bases clipped from V and 3 bases from J, the junction kept 7 bases outside the gene matches. Germline V gene lookup returns CDR1 MNHEY and CDR2 SMNVEV (reference sequence). The CDR3 runs to 15 residues. For the CDR3, the DNA is TGTGCCAGCAGCAAAAGGACAGGAGCTAATGAAAAACTGTTTTTT. Translating it yields CASSKRTGANEKLFF.

The table lists this clonotype with many counts. The chain recombines TRBV6-1 with TRBJ2-3; D is unclear. V was pared by 3 bases and J by 2 bases, with 12 bases between. There are 15 residues in the CDR3. Germline V gene data show CDR1 as MNHNS and CDR2 as SASEGT. For the CDR3, the DNA is TGTGCCAGCAGTGAGGGTAGCTGGGTCACAGATACGCAGTATTTT. Encoded protein: CASSEGSWVTDTQYF.

This clonotype has just a few counts. This chain links TRBV18 with TRBJ1-5, with 9 bases fitting TRBD1. There are 15 residues in the CDR3. Trimming at V came to 6 bases and at J to 1 base, leaving 4 bases not matched to a gene. Germline V lookup: CDR1 KGHSH, CDR2 LQKENI. CDR3: CASSTGGGSNQPQHF. CDR3 coding DNA: TGTGCCAGCTCGACAGGGGGGGGAAGCAATCAGCCCCAGCATTTT.

This clonotype was seen ten or more times. The V gene is TRBV5-1, the J gene TRBJ2-7, with no clear D. CDR1 and CDR2 (germline): SGHRS, YFSETQ. The CDR3 runs to 13 residues. Trimming shortened V by 0 bases and J by 1 base, and 5 bases separated the two germline ends. Here the CDR3 DNA reads TGCGCCAGCAGCTTGGGCGCTTCCTACGAGCAGTACTTC. Amino acid sequence: CASSLGASYEQYF. The whole variable domain, remainder taken from reference TRBV5-1 and TRBJ2-7, is KAGVTQTPRYLIKTRGQQVTLSCSPISGHRSVSWYQQTPGQGLQFLFEYFSETQRNKGNFPGRFSGRQFSNSRSEMNVSTLELGDSALYLCASSLGASYEQYFGPGTRLTVT.

Ten or more counts support this clonotype. The chain joins TRBV6-1 to TRBJ1-2; no clear D. V dropped 1 base and J dropped 5 bases, with 17 bases sitting between them. The germline V gene has CDR1 MNHNS and CDR2 SASEGT. The CDR3 consists of 16 residues. The CDR3 region is CASSEDHHSGYYGYTF. The CDR3 nucleotides are TGTGCCAGCAGTGAAGACCATCACTCGGGTTATTATGGCTACACCTTC.

This chain joins TRBV5-1 and TRBJ2-3; 8 bases are a match to TRBD1. From germline, CDR1 is SGHRS and CDR2 YFSETQ. The CDR3 covers 14 residues. V dropped 4 bases and J dropped 5; count of bases not matched to a gene: 6. The CDR3 region is CASSPGQGGDTQYF. The CDR3 DNA reads as TGCGCCAGCAGCCCTGGACAGGGAGGAGATACGCAGTATTTT.

This clonotype was seen at least ten times. J is TRBJ2-3 and V is TRBV27, with D perhaps TRBD2 (6 bases). Germline V gene lookup returns CDR1 MNHEY and CDR2 SMNVEV (reference sequence). The CDR3 length is 16 residues. Trimming left V 5 bases short and J 1 base short, with 16 bases between. This CDR3 is CASSPPWGVGTDTQYF. CDR3 coding DNA: TGTGCCAGCAGTCCTCCCTGGGGGGTCGGCACAGATACGCAGTATTTT.

This clonotype was seen only a few times. The V and J genes are TRBV5-4 and TRBJ2-5; D is uncertain. Germline CDR1 SGHNT, CDR2 YYREEE (reference sequence). The V end lost 4 bases, the J end lost 2 bases, and 3 bases lay between the germline ends. The CDR3 runs to 11 residues. The CDR3 sequence: CASSEQETQYF. CDR3 DNA: TGTGCCAGCAGCGAACAAGAGACCCAGTACTTC.

The table lists this clonotype with many counts. The J gene is TRBJ2-2, the V gene TRBV6-2 or TRBV6-3, with D possibly TRBD2 on 6 matching bases. Germline V gene sequence: CDR1 MNHEY, CDR2 SVGEGT. The V end lost 7 bases, the J end lost 6 bases, and 18 bases lay between the germline ends. The CDR3 contains 15 residues. The DNA of the CDR3 is TGTGCCAGCATTAGAAGAAGCGGGCGGTCCGGGGAGCTGTTTTTT. It is translated as CASIRRSGRSGELFF.

This clonotype came up a few times. This chain links TRBV5-1 with TRBJ2-3; tentative D call: TRBD1 (5 bases). Between the trimmed V and J ends, which lost 0 bases and 1 base, there was a span of 15 bases. Looked up from germline, CDR1 is SGHRS and CDR2 is YFSETQ. There are 17 residues in the CDR3. This CDR3 is CASSLVGPSEGTDTQYF. The CDR3 nucleotides are TGCGCCAGCAGCTTGGTGGGGCCAAGCGAGGGCACAGATACGCAGTATTTT.

This clonotype was observed at least ten times. The rearrangement joins TRBV5-4 to TRBJ2-5; TRBD1 is a possible D gene (6 bases). CDR1 is SGHNT, CDR2 YYREEE, per germline (reference sequence). The CDR3 length is 13 residues. Trimming removed 4 bases at V and 5 bases at J, with 12 bases between. The CDR3 here is CASSVTGMETQYF. The DNA for the CDR3 is TGTGCCAGCAGCGTAACAGGGATGGAGACCCAGTACTTC.

The V gene is TRBV18, the J gene TRBJ2-2; TRBD2 matches at 8 bases. This CDR3 is 16 amino acids long. With 1 base clipped from V and 0 bases from J, the junction kept 1 base outside the gene matches. Germline V gene sequence: CDR1 KGHSH, CDR2 LQKENI. The CDR3 sequence is CASSPLGLANTGELFF. The CDR3 coding sequence is TGTGCCAGCTCACCACTGGGACTAGCGAACACCGGGGAGCTGTTTTTT.

The table lists this clonotype with many counts. The chain couples TRBV12-3 or TRBV12-4 to TRBJ1-5; 7 bases match TRBD1. The CDR3 totals 13 residues. The V gene end was trimmed by 7 bases and the J gene end by 5 bases; junction bases not matched to a gene: 5. The CDR3 DNA reads TGTGCCAGCACCCAGGGACAGTATCAGCCCCAGCATTTT. Residues: CASTQGQYQPQHF.

This clonotype was picked up many times. V usage is TRBV4-3 and J usage is TRBJ1-6; no clear D gene. V lost 0 bases, J lost 11 bases, and 11 bases lay in between. Germline values: CDR1 LGHNA, CDR2 YSLEER. CDR3 length equals 14 residues. The CDR3: CASSQDITGTPLHF. The CDR3 bases are TGCGCCAGCAGCCAAGATATAACGGGGACACCCCTCCACTTT.

This clonotype was detected many times. V and J are TRBV5-1 and TRBJ1-1; 8 bases agree with TRBD1. V lost 0 bases, J lost 6 bases, and 4 bases stayed unmatched. Germline values: CDR1 SGHRS, CDR2 YFSETQ. The CDR3 totals 14 residues. The DNA for the CDR3 is TGCGCCAGCAGCTTGGCAGGGGGCTCGTCTGAAGCTTTCTTT. This encodes CASSLAGGSSEAFF.

This clonotype turned up a few times. The chain employs TRBV12-3 or TRBV12-4 and TRBJ2-5; TRBD2 matches 10 bases. The ends lost 2 bases at V and 4 bases at J; junction bases unmatched: 4. The CDR3 sequence is 15 residues long. The CDR3 region has the DNA TGTGCCAGCAGTTTAAGGGTAGCGGGAGGAGAGACCCAGTACTTC. Amino acids: CASSLRVAGGETQYF.